The rows below give T cell receptor beta chains drawn from one sample of a study of tumor and adjacent non-tumor tissue in lung cancer. One entry per CDR3 protein, called by TCRdb with MiXCR from the multiplex PCR reads. Of 45,000 to 65,000 distinct CDR3 sequences listed, about 79% were seen once; the top ten hold approximately 23%. Sequenced material: distant non-tumor lung tissue. These receptors originate from a woman aged 55-69 years with non-small cell lung cancer. CDR3s include the opening cysteine and the closing phenylalanine or tryptophan. The D gene is left open where the match is weak. Clone size is given for some rows only: seen once, a few or many times, or a class if the clone is expanded.

>TRBJ2-5|.|TRBV6-2/TRBV6-3|TRBD2
TGTGCCAGCAGTCCGGGACTAGCGGATCAAGAGAGCCAATACTTC
CASSPGLADQESQYF
>TRBJ2-1|.|TRBV12-3/TRBV12-4|.
TGTGCCAACACTTTGTTCAAGTGGGAGTCCTACAATGAGCAGTGCTTC
CANTLFKWESYNEQCF
>TRBJ2-7|.|TRBV29-1|.
TGCAGCGTAGGTGGGGGAATCAACAAGCAGTACTTC
CSVGGGINKQYF
>TRBJ1-1|.|TRBV20-1|TRBD1
TGCAGTGCAAGACGAATGGGGACAGTGAACACTGAAACTTTCTTT
CSARRMGTVNTETFF
>TRBJ1-6|.|TRBV6-5|.
TGTGCCAATCCGGGGACATGTTCATCCCTCCACTTT
CANPGTCSSLHF
>TRBJ1-5|.|TRBV6-5|TRBD1
TGTGCCAGCAGGAAAATACAGGGGGCGGGTCAGCCTCAGCATTTT
CASRKIQGAGQPQHF
>TRBJ1-5|.|TRBV12-3/TRBV12-4|.
TGTGCCAGCAGTTTTCAGCTTTCCAGCATTCAGCCCCAGCATTTT
CASSFQLSSIQPQHF
>TRBJ2-3|.|TRBV11-3|.
TGTGCCAGTAAACGGGACAGCGGGGATACGCAGTATTTT
CASKRDSGDTQYF
>TRBJ2-1|.|TRBV7-8|TRBD2
TGTGCCAGCAGCTTAATTTGGTTTAGCGGGGGTAGTGAGCAGTTCTTC
CASSLIWFSGGSEQFF
>TRBJ2-2|.|TRBV6-5|.
TGTGCCAGCAGTCCAATAGCAGGAAAAAACACCGGGGAGCTGTCTTTT
CASSPIAGKNTGELSF
>TRBJ2-1|.|TRBV11-2|TRBD2
TGTGCCAGCAACTCTATTTGCGGGAGAATCACGAATGAGCAGTTCTTC
CASNSICGRITNEQFF
>TRBJ2-5|.|TRBV5-5|.
TGTGCCAGCAGCCCACAACCCCAGGGGATGGAGACCCAGTATTTC
CASSPQPQGMETQYF
>TRBJ2-5|.|TRBV5-4|.
TGTGCCAGTAGCTCCTGGGCGGGCGAAGAGACCCAGTACTTC
CASSSWAGEETQYF
>TRBJ2-7|.|TRBV6-2/TRBV6-3|.
TGTGTCAGCGCTCCTTCGGGTAAGGAGTGGAGGGAGCAGTGCTTC
CVSAPSGKEWREQCF
>TRBJ2-2|many|TRBV28|.
TGTGCCAGCAGTCTAGGGACTCTTGACACCGGGGAGCTGTTTTTT
CASSLGTLDTGELFF
>TRBJ1-3|.|TRBV6-1|TRBD1
TGTGCCAACAGTGCGGGGAGGGTTAGGGGGCGTCGAGGAAACACCATATATTTT
CANSAGRVRGRRGNTIYF
>TRBJ1-4|.|TRBV10-3|.
TGTGCCATCAACAACCCAGGACAGGAAAAACTGTTTTTT
CAINNPGQEKLFF
>TRBJ2-5|.|TRBV29-1|.
TGCGGCGTCGAAGAATTGGGGGAGACCCTGTACTTC
CGVEELGETLYF
>TRBJ1-1|once|TRBV6-2/TRBV6-3|.
TGTGCCAGCAGGCGCCCCCATGTTGGGGGTTTGAACACTAGAGCTTTCTTT
CASRRPHVGGLNTRAFF
>TRBJ2-1|.|TRBV6-2/TRBV6-3|.
TGTACCAACAGTTACGCCGGGAATGAACAGTTCTTC
CTNSYAGNEQFF
>TRBJ1-4|.|TRBV11-2|.
TGTGTCAGCGGCTTTTCTGCAACTAATGAAAGACTGTTTTTT
CVSGFSATNERLFF
>TRBJ2-2|.|TRBV20-1|TRBD1
TGCAGTGGTGGACAGGGGGGTACCGGGGAGCTGTTTTTT
CSGGQGGTGELFF
>TRBJ1-1|.|TRBV7-9|.
TGTGCCAGCAGCTTACGAGGTAAAGCTCTCTTT
CASSLRGKALF
>TRBJ1-2|.|TRBV4-3|.
TGCGCCAGCAGCCAATACAGTACCGACAGTCTCTATGGGTACACCTTC
CASSQYSTDSLYGYTF
>TRBJ2-7|.|TRBV7-8|.
TGTGTCAGCAGCTCCACGGCAGCTTCCATGGAGCAGTACTTC
CVSSSTAASMEQYF